This TCR beta chain was found in a study of blood T cell repertoires in COVID-19. Original methodology: Amplification from reference gene primers served as the basis for estimated nucleated cell counts. The data were produced by immunoSEQ multiplex PCR, yet TCRdb's version contains in-frame clones alone and is incomplete. V and J calls and clone size follow that table, whereas D and trimming were derived from the DNA. The sample consists of roughly 150,000 clones, around 82% of them appearing once. Membership in each cohort depended on participant-reported clinical history. What the recovered Cohort 3 donors had was two negative PCRs, clearance, or symptom resolution. Trimming removed 0 bases at V and 7 bases at J, with 5 bases between. CDR1 and CDR2 (germline): SGDLS, YYNGEE. The CDR3 consists of 13 residues.

Sequencing was carried out using PBMCs or T cells enriched from blood (not recorded which). The TCR was taken from a woman aged 45-65 years who had recovered from COVID-19. The genes are TRBV9 and TRBJ1-6, with no clear D. This CDR3 is CASSVAGNSPLHF. The CDR3 DNA follows: TGTGCCAGCAGCGTAGCGGGGAATTCACCCCTCCACTTT.